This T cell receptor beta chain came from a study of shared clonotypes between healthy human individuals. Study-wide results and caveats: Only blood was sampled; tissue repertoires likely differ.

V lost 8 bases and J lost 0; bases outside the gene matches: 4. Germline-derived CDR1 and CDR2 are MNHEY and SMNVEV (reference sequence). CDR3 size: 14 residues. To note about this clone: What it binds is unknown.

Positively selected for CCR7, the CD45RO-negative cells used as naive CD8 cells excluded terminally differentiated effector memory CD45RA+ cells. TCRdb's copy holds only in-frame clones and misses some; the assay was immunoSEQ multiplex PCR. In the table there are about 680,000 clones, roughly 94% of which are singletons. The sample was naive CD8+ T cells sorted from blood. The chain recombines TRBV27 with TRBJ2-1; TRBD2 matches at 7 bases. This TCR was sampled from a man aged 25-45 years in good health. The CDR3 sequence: CASASGASYNEQFF. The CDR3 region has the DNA TGTGCCAGCGCTAGCGGAGCCTCCTACAATGAGCAGTTCTTC.